This T cell receptor beta chain was recorded in a study of early T cells in non-severe SARS-CoV-2 infection. Looking at the study overall: Sequencing input comprised bulk RNA from unsorted whole blood; chain pairing was not available.

Study outcomes and limitations: VDJdb matching, biased toward anti-spike CD8 responses, missed private and CD4 specificities.

Individual cDNA molecules received unique molecular identifiers during library preparation. MiXCR, run by TCRdb on the 5' RACE reads, gives a single entry per CDR3 protein. This table has tens of thousands of distinct CDR3 sequences, 6% appearing once. J lost 5 bases, V lost 3 bases, and 9 bases had no gene match. Germline V gene sequence: CDR1 KGHSH, CDR2 LQKENI. The CDR3 contains 16 residues. Concerning this clonotype: Its antigen is unknown.

The chain uses TRBV18 and TRBJ1-2; 10 nucleotides line up with TRBD1. The sample consisted of whole blood, taken at baseline. This TCR came from an adult who was a healthcare worker with PCR-confirmed SARS-CoV-2 infection or an uninfected control (not recorded which). The CDR3 nucleotides are TGTGCCAGCTCACCGGGACAGGGGCCCAGAGAGTATGGCTACACCTTC. Translated, it gives CASSPGQGPREYGYTF.